This is a list of T cell receptor beta chains from one sample in a study of blood T cell repertoires in COVID-19. TCRdb's table, derived via immunoSEQ multiplex PCR, lists solely in-frame clones and lacks some. The table lists 100,000 to 150,000 clones, roughly 69% of them singletons. The sequenced material came from peripheral blood. These receptor sequences come from a woman between 65 and 79 years old with acute or convalescent COVID-19. The CDR3 runs from the conserved cysteine through the conserved F or W. Fields, in order: clone size, V gene, J gene, D gene, CDR3 protein, CDR3 DNA. D genes are given only for firm matches. Only part of the rows carry a size: once, few, many, or a class if the clone is expanded.

once,TRBV4-3,TRBJ2-7,.,CASSQDRDVSYEQYF,TGCGCCAGCAGCCAAGATCGGGATGTGAGCTACGAGCAGTACTTC
.,TRBV7-9,TRBJ1-2,.,CASSYQAGEYYGYTF,TGTGCCAGCAGCTACCAGGCAGGGGAGTACTATGGCTACACCTTC
.,TRBV11-3,TRBJ2-1,.,CASSLGGGSYNEQFF,TGTGCCAGCAGCCTAGGGGGGGGATCCTACAATGAGCAGTTCTTC
once,TRBV27,TRBJ2-1,.,CASRRAGMGEQFF,TGTGCCAGCAGACGCGCGGGTATGGGGGAGCAGTTCTTC
few,TRBV5-1,TRBJ1-6,.,CASSSHGFDIGGSYNSPLHF,TGCGCCAGCAGCTCCCATGGGTTCGATATCGGGGGCTCCTATAATTCACCCCTCCACTTT
few,TRBV7-3,TRBJ2-1,.,CASSLYVNNEQFF,TGTGCCAGCAGCTTATATGTAAACAATGAGCAGTTCTTC
.,TRBV5-1,TRBJ2-1,.,CASSAGNEQFF,TGCGCCAGCAGCGCGGGAAATGAGCAGTTCTTC
.,TRBV6-2/TRBV6-3,TRBJ2-3,TRBD1,CASSLGRGRVDTQYF,TGTGCCAGCAGTCTCGGCAGGGGGCGTGTAGATACGCAGTATTTT
.,TRBV2,TRBJ1-1,.,CASTTKLDTEAFF,TGTGCCAGCACAACTAAACTAGACACTGAAGCTTTCTTT
.,TRBV6-6,TRBJ1-1,.,CATKGEWSEAFF,TGTGCCACCAAGGGGGAGTGGTCTGAAGCTTTCTTT
.,TRBV18,TRBJ1-1,.,CASSPPDNLVNTEAFF,TGTGCCAGCTCACCACCGGACAATTTGGTGAACACTGAAGCTTTCTTT
.,TRBV7-2,TRBJ1-5,TRBD1,CASSVTGDQPQHF,TGTGCCAGCAGCGTAACAGGGGATCAGCCCCAGCATTTT
.,TRBV7-8,TRBJ1-1,.,CASSLNPSEAFF,TGTGCCAGCAGCCTAAACCCGAGTGAAGCTTTCTTT
few,TRBV4-1,TRBJ2-2,TRBD1,CASSQVGTGYTGELFF,TGCGCCAGCAGCCAAGTAGGGACAGGGTACACCGGGGAGCTGTTTTTT
.,TRBV10-1,TRBJ2-5,.,CASSESGQGGETQYF,TGCGCCAGCAGTGAGTCGGGGCAGGGGGGAGAGACCCAGTACTTC
few,TRBV29-1,TRBJ2-1,.,CSVEELSYNEQFF,TGCAGCGTTGAAGAACTCTCCTACAATGAGCAGTTCTTC
.,TRBV6-5,TRBJ2-2,TRBD1,CASSRQGPNTGELFF,TGTGCCAGCAGTCGACAGGGTCCCAACACCGGGGAGCTGTTTTTT
.,TRBV3-1/TRBV3-2,TRBJ2-7,TRBD1,CASSQGTGGRYEQYF,TGTGCCAGCAGCCAAGGGACAGGGGGGAGGTACGAGCAGTACTTC
.,TRBV19,TRBJ2-2,TRBD1,CASSIGQGDGELFF,TGTGCCAGTAGTATAGGACAGGGTGACGGGGAGCTGTTTTTT
once,TRBV10-3,TRBJ1-2,.,CAISDPLRGAQTYGYTF,TGTGCCATCAGTGACCCTCTCCGTGGGGCCCAGACCTATGGCTACACCTTC
many,TRBV28,TRBJ1-4,.,CASSLGQNNNEKLFF,TGTGCCAGCAGTCTCGGACAGAATAATAATGAAAAACTGTTTTTT
.,TRBV19,TRBJ2-3,.,CASSIQGRSTDTQYF,TGTGCCAGTAGTATTCAGGGGCGAAGCACAGATACGCAGTATTTT
.,TRBV29-1,TRBJ1-2,TRBD1,CSVGSGQGYGYTF,TGCAGCGTTGGGAGTGGACAGGGCTATGGCTACACCTTC
.,TRBV29-1,TRBJ2-7,TRBD2,CSATTSGRWSEQYF,TGCAGCGCCACAACTAGCGGGAGGTGGTCCGAGCAGTACTTC
many,TRBV7-3,TRBJ1-6,.,CASSLDGSSPLHF,TGTGCCAGCAGCTTAGATGGGAGTTCACCCCTCCACTTT
.,TRBV4-3,TRBJ1-1,.,CASSQEYRTKNTEAFF,TGCGCCAGCAGCCAAGAATACCGGACAAAGAACACTGAAGCTTTCTTT
few,TRBV7-2,TRBJ2-7,TRBD1,CASSLRQGESYEQYF,TGTGCCAGCAGCCTCCGACAGGGGGAGTCCTACGAGCAGTACTTC
.,TRBV7-2,TRBJ2-5,.,CASSLSQSPQYF,TGTGCCAGCAGCTTATCCCAGTCGCCCCAGTACTTC
.,TRBV19,TRBJ1-1,.,CASSIVEGNTEAFF,TGTGCCAGTAGTATAGTGGAGGGAAACACTGAAGCTTTCTTT
once,TRBV3-1/TRBV3-2,TRBJ2-1,.,CASRQGPSSYNEQFF,TGTGCCAGCAGACAGGGACCGAGCTCCTACAATGAGCAGTTCTTC
.,TRBV29-1,TRBJ2-1,.,CSVRQGTAVGNEQFF,TGCAGCGTTCGGCAGGGAACAGCTGTCGGCAATGAGCAGTTCTTC
.,TRBV2,TRBJ2-7,.,CASSVRTGSYEQYF,TGTGCCAGCAGTGTCCGGACTGGCTCCTACGAGCAGTACTTC